Below, 14 T cell receptor beta chains from the same sample are listed, as sequenced in a study of radiation and T cells in renal cell carcinoma. The assay was immunoSEQ multiplex PCR, and TCRdb's table has in-frame clones only and misses some. The data contain roughly 150,000 clones, around 90% of them singletons. Time point of the sample: baseline pretreatment blood. Treatment in this sample: 15 Gy SBRT to primary tumor, nephrectomy 4 weeks later. The source material was blood, sampled from a patient whose treatment included radiotherapy and nephrectomy. These receptors were collected from a woman aged 65 to 85 with renal cell carcinoma.

The genes are TRBV6-7 and TRBJ2-2; no clear D. TRBV6-7 is designated an ORF whose function remains uncertain. Trimming took off 2 bases at V and 5 bases at J, with 12 bases between the two ends. The CDR3 consists of 15 residues. The CDR3 nucleotides are TGTGCCAGCAGTTACGGAGAGCTGAAGACCGGGGAGCTGTTTTTT. It translates to CASSYGELKTGELFF.

V usage is TRBV6-1 and J usage is TRBJ1-4; D perhaps matches TRBD1 (5 bases). The CDR3 spans 15 residues. V shed 5 bases and J shed 6 bases, with 16 bases lying between them. CDR1 and CDR2 from the germline V gene are MNHNS and SASEGT. The CDR3: CASSRRSGFDEKLFF. In nucleotides, the CDR3 is TGTGCCAGCAGTAGAAGGTCAGGGTTCGATGAAAAACTGTTTTTT.

This clone showed up just a few times. This chain joins TRBV28 and TRBJ2-7; unclear D gene. The germline gives CDR1 MDHEN, CDR2 SYDVKM. There are 11 residues in the CDR3. Between the trimmed V and J ends, which lost 6 bases and 4 bases, there was a span of 7 bases. CDR3 protein: CASRRWYEQYF. As DNA, the CDR3 is TGTGCCAGCAGGAGGTGGTACGAGCAGTACTTC.

This rearrangement joins TRBV19 to TRBJ1-2; possibly TRBD1 for D (5 bases). V lost 3 bases to trimming and J lost 8 bases, with 10 bases between them. There are 12 residues in the CDR3. CDR1 and CDR2 (germline): LNHDA, SQIVND (reference sequence). The CDR3 DNA reads TGTGCCAGTAGTATCGGGACTCGAGGCTACACCTTC. It translates to CASSIGTRGYTF.

The J gene is TRBJ2-5, the V gene TRBV6-1, with 7 bases lining up with TRBD1. Germline CDR1 reads MNHNS; CDR2 reads SASEGT. The CDR3 contains 18 residues. After removal of 4 bases from V and 2 bases from J, the junction contained 16 bases not matched to a gene. The CDR3 bases are TGTGCCAGCAGTGCTATTACCAGACCCCGGGACAGTCAAGAGACCCAGTACTTC. It translates to CASSAITRPRDSQETQYF.

The V gene is TRBV6-1, the J gene TRBJ1-3; D not resolved. V was trimmed by 5 bases and J by 7 bases, leaving 12 bases between them. The CDR3 consists of 13 residues. The germline CDR1 and CDR2 sequences are MNHNS and SASEGT. The CDR3 sequence: CASSRSGDNTIYF. The CDR3 DNA reads as TGTGCCAGCAGTCGCTCTGGGGATAACACCATATATTTT.

The chain uses TRBV7-2 and TRBJ2-2; a weak D match, TRBD2 (7 bases). Per germline, CDR1 SGHTA and CDR2 FQGNSA. The germline V and J ends were trimmed by 5 bases and 5 bases, with 18 bases remaining between them. The CDR3 has 16 residues. DNA for the CDR3: TGTGCCAGCAGCCGTCAACGGGGGGCGGGAACCGGGGAGCTGTTTTTT. It translates to CASSRQRGAGTGELFF.

This clone occurred once. The V gene is TRBV6-4, the J gene TRBJ1-1, with D possibly being TRBD1 (6 bases). This CDR3 is 17 amino acids long. The germline V and J ends were trimmed by 3 bases and 0 bases, with 17 bases remaining between them. Germline CDR1 MRHNA, CDR2 SNTAGT. CDR3 in DNA: TGTGCCAGCAGTGATAAAAACAGGGCCCCGATGAACACTGAAGCTTTCTTT. Its protein is CASSDKNRAPMNTEAFF.

The chain links TRBV30 to TRBJ2-7, with D perhaps assigned TRBD1 or TRBD2 (6 bases each). Deletions cut 3 bases from V and 1 base from J, with 16 bases between. Germline V gene data show CDR1 as GTSNPN and CDR2 as SVGIG (reference sequence). CDR3 length: 15 amino acids. CDR3 nucleotide sequence: TGTGCCTGGAGCGCCCCGGGGGCCGTTTCCTACGAGCAGTACTTC. As protein: CAWSAPGAVSYEQYF.

The rearrangement links TRBV29-1 to TRBJ1-5; tentatively, D is TRBD1 (5 bases). V lost 5 bases and J lost 6, with 17 bases in between. Germline V CDR1 and CDR2: SQVTM, ANQGSEA. This CDR3 is 14 amino acids long. This chain's CDR3 is CSVRAGPRGQPQHF. The CDR3 DNA is TGCAGCGTTCGGGCAGGGCCCCGAGGTCAGCCCCAGCATTTT.

This chain joins TRBV7-8 and TRBJ2-7; D not resolved. Trimming left V 1 base short and J 7 bases short, with 8 bases between. CDR1 SGHVS and CDR2 FQNEAQ come from the germline V gene. CDR3 length equals 12 residues. The CDR3 region has the DNA TGTGCCAGCAGCTTAGGTATGGAGGAGCAGTACTTC. It yields the protein CASSLGMEEQYF.

This chain connects TRBV2 to TRBJ2-7; no clear D. The CDR3 runs to 12 residues. The V end was cut by 1 base, the J end by 4 bases, with 5 bases between. From germline, CDR1 is SNHLY and CDR2 FYNNEI. The CDR3 DNA reads TGTGCCAGCAGTGAAGGTCCTTACGAGCAGTACTTC. Protein: CASSEGPYEQYF.

V gene TRBV5-1 combines with J gene TRBJ2-1; no clear D gene. From germline, CDR1 is SGHRS and CDR2 YFSETQ. This CDR3 is built from 14 residues. Trimming removed 0 bases at V and 7 bases at J, with 11 bases between. CDR3 DNA: TGCGCCAGCAGCTTGGGACACCCACTGAATGAGCAGTTCTTC. Amino acids: CASSLGHPLNEQFF.

This clone was recorded once. The gene calls are TRBV18 and TRBJ2-5; D unclear. The V end lost 0 bases, the J end lost 2 bases, and 4 bases lay between the germline ends. Germline V gene data show CDR1 as KGHSH and CDR2 as LQKENI. The CDR3 spans 13 residues. Here the CDR3 DNA reads TGTGCCAGCTCACCACCGACTCAAGAGACCCAGTACTTC. Its translation is CASSPPTQETQYF. The entire variable domain, with the rest obtained from reference TRBV18 and TRBJ2-5, is as follows: NAGVMQNPRHLVRRRGQEARLRCSPMKGHSHVYWYRQLPEEGLKFMVYLQKENIIDESGMPKERFSAEFPKEGPSILRIQQVVRGDSAAYFCASSPPTQETQYFGPGTRLLVL.